This T cell receptor beta chain was sequenced for a study of Ad26.COV2.S vaccination and SARS-CoV-2 variants. Concerning this clone itself: What it recognizes is unknown.

Here immunoSEQ multiplex PCR was the method, and the copy in TCRdb shows in-frame clones only, minus some. This table has 430,000 or so clones, approximately 92% appearing once. General study findings and limits: In TCR breadth and depth analyses, total T cell responses may have been underestimated.

Treatment meaning: some 20 received Ad26.COV2.S at low or high dose, single or two shots; roughly five received placebo; per-sample allocation not given. Specimen acquisition occurred on day 63 following the initial vaccine or placebo injection. The administered vaccine (an Ad26 vector) expressed Wuhan-strain SARS-CoV-2 spike. Per germline, CDR1 SGHRS and CDR2 YFSETQ. CDR3 size: 17 residues. The J segment lost 4 bases and the V segment lost 0 bases, leaving 4 bases of the junction unmatched. Here the sequenced sample was peripheral blood, taken in a trial of Ad26.COV2.S vaccine versus placebo. This chain links TRBV5-1 with TRBJ2-1, with 13 bases aligning to TRBD2. The TCR comes from a person between 18 and 65 years old who received the Ad26.COV2.S COVID-19 vaccine or a placebo. The DNA of the CDR3 is TGCGCCAGCAGCTTGGGGACTAGCGGGAGTGGGTACAATGAGCAGTTCTTC. This encodes CASSLGTSGSGYNEQFF.